This is a list of T cell receptor beta chains from one sample in a study of radiotherapy plus CTLA-4 blockade in lung cancer. The repertoire was sequenced with immunoSEQ multiplex PCR; TCRdb's copy has only in-frame clones and lacks some. This table holds approximately 73,000 clones, around 87% found once. Material: peripheral blood, obtained from a patient treated with radiotherapy plus ipilimumab. Receptors originate from a human donor with non-small cell lung cancer that progressed on radiotherapy plus ipilimumab. Both conserved end residues are part of each CDR3.

V	CDR3
TRBV7-3	CASSLTGTSGYNEQFF
TRBV7-3	CASSPYHPQPQHF
TRBV7-2	CASSFSAASGIRGEQFF
TRBV19	CASSIDASGRKETQYF
TRBV7-9	CASRGTSGRNTGELFF
TRBV19	CASSPSGTGVADTQYF
TRBV29-1	CSVKNGRAELFF
TRBV30	CAWTAGGDTQYF
TRBV2	CASRITGGNEKLFF
TRBV19	CASFRRGTGELFF
TRBV5-4	CASSLPGQVNTGELFF
TRBV6-1	CASSVIAGDVYEQYF
TRBV10-3	CAISELMGQETQYF
TRBV18	CASSPEAFSGNTIYF
TRBV27	CASSLRAGYGYTF
TRBV20-1	CSARLADEQFF
TRBV4-1	CASSQDPPKELAGGRRELFF
TRBV11-2	CASSPEAGWRHEKLFF
TRBV19	CASSTTGAKYEQYF
TRBV28	CASSLGGQGYEQYF
TRBV5-1	CASSLGEISSYNEQFF
TRBV27	CASSLLRGVPGEKLFF
TRBV15	CATSGRTEAGELFF
TRBV28	CASRERNGYTF
TRBV5-4	CASSLISREGEQFF
TRBV5-1	CASSFSGEETQYF
TRBV28	CASSLWDSYEQYF
TRBV5-4	CASSSMGQGVYEQYF
TRBV6-1	CASSDFGLNTEAFF
TRBV5-6	CASSLDGTGGDFYYGYTF
TRBV7-9	CASSFGTDQPQHF
TRBV5-4	CASSLGAGEQYF
TRBV27	CASSTNLALGQFF
TRBV7-8	CASSLDSRRAEDTEAFF
TRBV2	CASSVTLAGMTDTQYF
TRBV30	CAWNVGSYNEQFF
TRBV27	CASSPYTGELFF
TRBV30	CAWGAASAYERYF
TRBV19	CASSIAPDRVYGYTF
TRBV28	CASSPGSSYGYTF
TRBV7-2	CASRSVGGYTF
TRBV5-6	CASSGERRGTGELFF
TRBV2	CASRTSGLSNEQFF
TRBV27	CASSLSLGATQYF
TRBV28	CASTRLPYEQYF
TRBV29-1	CSVAYREGNQPQHF
TRBV10-3	CAISESSLGTASTDTQYF
TRBV12-5	CASGPSTGRWYNEQFF
TRBV20-1	CSARRTGELFF
TRBV2	CASSEAVTARGGQFF
TRBV5-8	CASSLEWTGGNTQYF
TRBV28	CASSLMGAPEAFF
TRBV28	CASSFWVGQSGANVLTF
TRBV28	CASSPTSFETQYF